Listed below are T cell receptor beta chains from one sample, sequenced in a study of post-analysis software for immune sequencing data. TCRdb fed the PCR reads into MiXCR, producing one record per CDR3 protein. The sample includes approximately 690,000 distinct CDR3 sequences, 55% to 60% of them seen just once. Sequenced: blood. The receptor source for this set is a girl aged 2 to 10 with multiple sclerosis. The CDR3 runs from the conserved cysteine through the conserved F or W. D genes are given only for firm matches. Only some rows state a clone size, as once, few, many or a class for expanded clones.

v_call	d_call	clone_size	j_call	cdr3_nt	cdr3_aa
TRBV20-1	.	.	TRBJ2-3	TGCAGTGCTAGTCCCCTAGTGGGAGTTTCAGATACGCAGTATTTT	CSASPLVGVSDTQYF
TRBV20-1	TRBD1	few	TRBJ2-4	TGCAGTGCTAGAGGACAGGGGATTGGGGCCAAAAACATTCAGTACTTC	CSARGQGIGAKNIQYF
TRBV3-1	.	few	TRBJ2-7	TGTGCCAGCAGCGTCCGTATGGCGGGAATTTTTTCCTACGAGCAGTACTTC	CASSVRMAGIFSYEQYF
TRBV10-3	.	.	TRBJ2-3	TGTGCCATCGTGCAGGGGCCTACGGATACGCAGTATTTT	CAIVQGPTDTQYF
TRBV11-2	.	.	TRBJ2-1	TGTGCCAGCAGCTTAGATCCGGGGGCAGGGGCTGGAAATGAGCAGTTCTTC	CASSLDPGAGAGNEQFF
TRBV7-2	.	once	TRBJ2-2	TGTGCCAGCAGCTTAGGTCGCAGCCACGGGGAGCTGTTTTTT	CASSLGRSHGELFF
TRBV6-1	TRBD2	few	TRBJ2-3	TGTGCCAGCAGTGAGACTAGCGGGGTATATACGCAGTATTTT	CASSETSGVYTQYF
TRBV5-1	TRBD2	few	TRBJ2-3	TGCGCCAGCAGCTTGTCGTCGCAGGGAGGGCCAGATACGCAGTATTTT	CASSLSSQGGPDTQYF
TRBV29-1	.	.	TRBJ2-1	TGCAGCGCCACCGACCTAAACTCCTACAATGAGCAGTTCTTC	CSATDLNSYNEQFF
TRBV11-2	.	.	TRBJ2-1	TGTGCCAGCAGCCTTAGCGGAAATGCCTACAATGAGCAGTTCTTC	CASSLSGNAYNEQFF
TRBV7-3	.	.	TRBJ2-5	TGTGCCAGCAGCTTAGGAGGCAGAAAGGGGGAGACCCAGTACTTC	CASSLGGRKGETQYF
TRBV20-1	.	.	TRBJ1-2	TGCAGTGCTAGGCCGGGACAAGCTAACTATGGCTACACCTTC	CSARPGQANYGYTF
TRBV12-3/TRBV12-4	.	.	TRBJ1-2	TGTGCCAGCAGTTGGGCCCCAGGAGGCTACACCTTC	CASSWAPGGYTF
TRBV28	.	.	TRBJ1-2	TGTGCCAGCAGTCCGTCGTGGCAGGAGTATGGCTACACCTTC	CASSPSWQEYGYTF
TRBV5-4	TRBD2	.	TRBJ2-1	TGTGCCAGCAGGCCTCTCCCTAGCGGGGGGTACAATGAGCAGTTCTTC	CASRPLPSGGYNEQFF
TRBV5-1	.	few	TRBJ2-3	TGCGCCAGCAGCTTGGTCGGTTCGGGGAGCACAGATACGCAGTATTTT	CASSLVGSGSTDTQYF
TRBV29-1	.	.	TRBJ1-1	TGCAGCGTTGATGATTCTGAAGCTTTCTTT	CSVDDSEAFF
TRBV3-1	TRBD1	.	TRBJ2-1	TGTGCCAGCGGTACACAGGGGTCCCTATACAATGAGCAGTTCTTC	CASGTQGSLYNEQFF
TRBV7-2	.	few	TRBJ1-4	TGTGCCAGCAGATCTAAAGGAGGACCAAATGAAAAACTGTTTTTT	CASRSKGGPNEKLFF
TRBV5-1	TRBD1	.	TRBJ2-3	TGCGCCAGCAGCTTGTGGCAGGGGGCCACAGATACGCAGTATTTT	CASSLWQGATDTQYF
TRBV6-5	TRBD2	few	TRBJ2-1	TGTGCCAGCAGCCTCGGGACTAGCGGGGGGAGTGAGCAGTTCTTC	CASSLGTSGGSEQFF
TRBV5-1	.	.	TRBJ2-1	TGCGCCAGCAGCTTGGCCGTTGGAGCTACGAATGAGCAGTTCTTC	CASSLAVGATNEQFF
TRBV5-1	TRBD1	.	TRBJ2-7	TGCGCCAGCAGCGCGTCTACAGGGGACTACGAGCAGTACTTC	CASSASTGDYEQYF
TRBV7-2	.	few	TRBJ2-1	TGTGCCAGCACCGCCCAATTTGATGAGCAGTTCTTC	CASTAQFDEQFF
TRBV29-1	TRBD1	.	TRBJ2-1	TGCAGCGTTGGACTCGGACAGGGGATCAATGAGCAGTTCTTC	CSVGLGQGINEQFF
TRBV7-9	TRBD1	.	TRBJ2-5	TGTGCCAGCAGCTGGCCGGGACAGGGGTCAGAGACCCAGTACTTC	CASSWPGQGSETQYF
TRBV3-1	.	few	TRBJ1-1	TGTGCCAGCAGCCAAGGCGGGGGCCCTGAAGCTTTCTTT	CASSQGGGPEAFF
TRBV3-1	TRBD2	.	TRBJ2-1	TGTGCCAGCAGCCAAGGACTAGCGGGAGGGCCGGGAAATGAGCAGTTCTTC	CASSQGLAGGPGNEQFF
TRBV29-1	TRBD1	few	TRBJ2-7	TGCAGCGTTGGGACAGGGGGCAAGACTAGACACGAGCAGTACTTC	CSVGTGGKTRHEQYF
TRBV20-1	.	.	TRBJ1-5	TGCAGTGCCTACCTGGGGGCGGCTAATCAGCCCCAGCATTTT	CSAYLGAANQPQHF
TRBV15	TRBD1	.	TRBJ2-1	TGTGCCACCAGCACCCGACAGGGACGCTACAATGAGCAGTTCTTC	CATSTRQGRYNEQFF
TRBV24-1	.	.	TRBJ2-2	TGTGCCACCAGTGATACTGGCCTACGGAACACCGGGGAGCTGTTTTTT	CATSDTGLRNTGELFF
TRBV10-3	.	.	TRBJ1-4	TGTGCCATCAGTCAAGACAGGAGTAATGAAAAACTGTTTTTT	CAISQDRSNEKLFF
TRBV7-9	TRBD1	few	TRBJ2-3	TGTGCCAGCAGCTTTGGACAGGTGGGCGCAGATACGCAGTATTTT	CASSFGQVGADTQYF
TRBV29-1	TRBD2	.	TRBJ2-1	TGCAGCGCCGACCTAGTACTAGCGCGTCACAATGAGCAGTTCTTC	CSADLVLARHNEQFF
TRBV5-1	TRBD1	.	TRBJ2-7	TGCGCCAGCAGCTCGACCGGGACAGGGGTCGAGCAGTACTTC	CASSSTGTGVEQYF
TRBV29-1	.	many	TRBJ2-3	TGCAGCGTCGGAAGGGAACCAGATACGCAGTATTTT	CSVGREPDTQYF
TRBV20-1	.	.	TRBJ1-1	TGCAGTGCTCCTCGTCCCGGGACGGGGATGAACACTGAAGCTTTCTTT	CSAPRPGTGMNTEAFF
TRBV15	.	few	TRBJ1-5	TGTGCCACCAGCAGAACACCCTTGAGGACGAGTATTAGCAATCAGCCCCAGCATTTT	CATSRTPLRTSISNQPQHF
TRBV4-1	.	.	TRBJ2-1	TGCGCCAGCAGCCAAGATCGAGGACCTGAGCAGTTCTTC	CASSQDRGPEQFF
TRBV12-3/TRBV12-4	TRBD2	few	TRBJ2-3	TGTGCCAGCAGTTTTACGGGAGGGGGCACAGATACGCAGTATTTT	CASSFTGGGTDTQYF
TRBV10-3	.	.	TRBJ2-1	TGTGCCATTCTCATAAGCTCCTACAATGAGCAGTTCTTC	CAILISSYNEQFF
TRBV12-3/TRBV12-4	TRBD2	.	TRBJ2-7	TGTGCCAGCAGTGTTAGCGGGACGTCCTACGAGCAGTACTTC	CASSVSGTSYEQYF